This T cell receptor (beta chain) was sequenced during a study of T cells in narcolepsy. Study-level points and caveats: Autoreactive HCRT-specific and TRIB2-specific clonotypes were marked in same-patient CSF-versus-blood CD4+ comparisons. Blood of same and different patients, but not healthy controls, reportedly held recurring autoreactive clonotypes.

The CDR3 covers 15 residues. V was shortened by 3 bases and J by 3 bases, with 13 bases between the two germline ends. This clone was observed a handful of times. Its target is unknown. TCRdb keeps only in-frame clones here, not all; method: immunoSEQ multiplex PCR. The profile shows tens of thousands of clones, around 90% of them singletons. The V call is TRBV5-3, the J call TRBJ2-4; D perhaps matches TRBD1 (5 bases). TRBV5-3 is known as an ORF, though its function is uncertain. The sample comprised CD45RA- memory CD4+ T cells from PBMCs. This receptor was identified in a human donor with narcolepsy. In DNA form, the CDR3 reads TGTGCCAGAAGCTCCTCAGGGTTAGACAAAAACATTCAGTACTTC. Protein: CARSSSGLDKNIQYF.